This T cell receptor beta chain was recovered during a study of shared clonotypes between healthy human individuals. Assay used: immunoSEQ multiplex PCR; TCRdb lists only in-frame clones, some missing. This sample has roughly 2.1 million clones, with 85% to 95% found just once. This clone was detected once. The naive CD8 subset, CD45RO-negative cells positively selected for CCR7, excluded terminally differentiated effector memory CD45RA+ cells. The CDR3 is 15 amino acids. Per the germline V gene, CDR1 is MNHEY and CDR2 is SVGAGI. V dropped 7 bases and J dropped 0 bases, with 13 bases sitting between them.

The TCR comes from a young man in good health. Some clones in this sample may be carry-over from other donors' samples. The sample was naive CD8+ T cells from PBMCs. The rearrangement joins TRBV6-5 to TRBJ2-4; D possibly corresponds to TRBD1 (6 bases). The CDR3 DNA follows: TGTGCCAGCACTCCAGACAGGCTAGCCAAAAACATTCAGTACTTC. Amino acid sequence: CASTPDRLAKNIQYF.